A single sample gave rise to the 26 T cell receptor beta chains below, sequenced in a study of post-analysis software for immune sequencing data. Study-level points and caveats: When patients were compared with controls, 4 or 5 TRBV segments were more frequent, TRBV5-6, TRBV5-1 and TRBV20-1 among them.

These receptors have no identified antigens. Libraries were made from TCR beta cDNA, and they carried unique molecular identifiers. TCRdb re-derived calls from the PCR reads in MiXCR, one entry per CDR3 protein. The table includes more than 450,000 distinct CDR3 sequences, around a third detected once. Specimen: blood. The receptors derive from a girl between 2 and 17 years old with multiple sclerosis.

The V gene is TRBV21-1, the J gene TRBJ1-2; the table assigns TRBD1, which was not confirmed against the DNA. TRBV21-1 is a pseudogene segment. This CDR3 is built from 16 residues. Written as DNA, the CDR3 is TGTGCCAGCAGCAAATTCCACAGGGGCCTATACTATGGCTACACCTTC. It yields the protein CASSKFHRGLYYGYTF.

CDR3 region: CSARDHLRPAYNTQYF. CDR3 sequence (DNA): TGCAGTGCTAGAGATCATCTACGCCCAGCGTACAATACGCAGTATTTT. This rearrangement joins TRBV20-1 to TRBJ2-3; D remains ambiguous. Trimming took off 0 bases at V and 7 bases at J, with 20 bases between the two ends. CDR1 is DFQATT, CDR2 SNEGSKA, per germline (reference sequence). The CDR3 totals 16 residues.

With respect to this clonotype: The CDR3 ends on some other residue instead of the conserved phenylalanine or tryptophan, so this is likely a read error. This chain joins TRBV7-9 and TRBJ1-1, with no clear D. Looked up from germline, CDR1 is SEHNR and CDR2 is FQNEAQ (reference sequence). CDR3 length: 12 amino acids. Trimming took 5 bases from V and 7 from J, leaving 11 bases between them. The DNA for the CDR3 is TGTGCCAGCAGCCAGAGGCTTAGTGAAGCTTTCTTG. It is translated as CASSQRLSEAFL.

Concerning this clonotype itself: The germline gene is not matched at one end of the junction; a read error may be the cause. The chain is built from TRBV29-1 and TRBJ1-2, with D uncertain. CDR1 SQVTM and CDR2 ANQGSEA come from the germline V gene. The CDR3 extends over 11 amino acids. The CDR3 sequence is CGAPRNYDYTF. CDR3 bases: TGCGGCGCGCCCAGGAACTATGACTACACCTTC.

Regarding this clonotype: This may be a read error, as it is one base from a much larger clone. The chain is built from TRBV29-1 and TRBJ2-7; D is perhaps TRBD1 or TRBD2 (5 bases each). Germline V CDR1 and CDR2: SQVTM, ANQGSEA. Trimming removed 7 bases at V and 1 base at J, with 14 bases between. CDR3 length: 13 residues. CDR3 DNA sequence: TGCAGCGGCACCGGGGCAGGGTCCTACGAGCAGTACTTC. It specifies CSGTGAGSYEQYF.

V and J are TRBV4-1 and TRBJ1-5, with D maybe TRBD1 (5 bases). Germline V lookup: CDR1 MGHRA, CDR2 YSYEKL. This CDR3 contains 13 residues. V gave up 4 bases and J gave up 8 bases, with 12 bases separating them. In DNA, the CDR3 is TGCGCCAGCAGCCTCACTCAGGGAGAGCCCCAGCATTTT. Its translation: CASSLTQGEPQHF.

This clonotype was seen a few times. The rearrangement joins TRBV5-1 to TRBJ2-4, with D perhaps matching TRBD1 or TRBD2 (5 bases each). The CDR3 has 15 amino acids. The V end was cut by 0 bases, the J end by 6 bases, with 13 bases between. Germline V gives CDR1 SGHRS, CDR2 YFSETQ. CDR3 amino acids: CASSLGGTDLNIQYF. The CDR3 region has the DNA TGCGCCAGCAGCTTGGGGGGGACCGACCTAAACATTCAGTACTTC. Complete variable domain (other parts from reference TRBV5-1 and TRBJ2-4): KAGVTQTPRYLIKTRGQQVTLSCSPISGHRSVSWYQQTPGQGLQFLFEYFSETQRNKGNFPGRFSGRQFSNSRSEMNVSTLELGDSALYLCASSLGGTDLNIQYFGAGTRLSVL.

Comments on this clonotype: One junction end does not reproduce the germline sequence, and a read error may be involved. This sequence joins TRBV18 and TRBJ2-7; D tentatively reads TRBD1 or TRBD2 (5 bases each). The V gene's germline CDR1 is KGHSH and CDR2 LQKENI. This CDR3 contains 13 residues. This CDR3 is CASSPGGDETQYF. For the CDR3, the DNA is TGTGCCAGCTCACCAGGGGGAGACGAGACCCAGTACTTT.

The J gene is TRBJ2-1, the V gene TRBV11-2; 14 bases are shared with TRBD2. The CDR3 extends over 17 amino acids. Germline lookup yields CDR1 SGHAT and CDR2 FQNNGV. J was trimmed by 5 bases and V by 6 bases; bases with no gene match: 9. CDR3 coding DNA: TGTGCCAGCAGGTCCGGGACTAGCGGGGGAGAAAACAATGAGCAGTTCTTC. Amino acid sequence: CASRSGTSGGENNEQFF.

As to this clonotype: One end of the junction fails to match germline, which may point to a read error. The chain employs TRBV11-3 and TRBJ2-1, with 10 nucleotides matching TRBD2. CDR1 and CDR2 (germline): SGHNT, YENEEA. There are 16 residues in the CDR3. The CDR3 sequence is CASSSSGGYSCNEQFF. The CDR3 DNA follows: TGTGCCAGCAGCTCTAGCGGGGGCTACTCCTGCAATGAGCAGTTCTTC.

This chain joins TRBV12-5 and TRBJ1-2; possible D gene TRBD1, 6 bases. The CDR3 has 14 residues. With 5 bases removed from V and 2 bases from J, the gap between germline ends came to 12 bases. Germline V gene lookup returns CDR1 LGHNT and CDR2 FRNRAP. CDR3 sequence (DNA): TGTGCTAGTGGTCCCGGGACAAAGAACTATGGCTACACCTTC. This gives the protein CASGPGTKNYGYTF.

The chain links TRBV7-3 to TRBJ2-5; D might be TRBD2 (7 bases). Trimming shortened V by 2 bases and J by 1 base, and 14 bases separated the two germline ends. Looked up from germline, CDR1 is SGHTA and CDR2 is FQGTGA. This CDR3 is 16 amino acids long. The CDR3 region is CASSLGSGGPQETQYF. In DNA, the CDR3 is TGTGCCAGCAGCTTAGGGTCGGGGGGCCCCCAAGAGACCCAGTACTTC.

The chain employs TRBV4-1 and TRBJ1-2, with 9 bases fitting TRBD1. Trimming removed 2 bases from V and 7 bases from J; junction bases left unmatched: 5. The CDR3 loop spans 14 amino acids. CDR1 is MGHRA and CDR2 is YSYEKL in the germline V gene. In DNA form, the CDR3 reads TGCGCCAGCAGCCAACAACAGGGGGCTGGTGGCTACACCTTC. Its protein is CASSQQQGAGGYTF.

A remark on this clonotype: Possible read error: a much larger clone is one base away. The V and J genes are TRBV29-1 and TRBJ2-7; maybe TRBD1 (6 bases). V was cut by 6 bases and J by 2 bases, with 11 bases left in between. The V gene's germline CDR1 is SQVTM and CDR2 ANQGSEA. This CDR3 has 12 amino acids. The CDR3 DNA reads TGCAGCGTCAGGGGAACTACCTACGAGCAGTACTTC. Amino acids: CSVRGTTYEQYF.

There are a few counts of this clonotype. V and J are TRBV27 and TRBJ2-7; TRBD1 is a possible D gene (6 bases). Germline CDR1 reads MNHEY; CDR2 reads SMNVEV (reference sequence). This CDR3 is 14 amino acids long. V gave up 5 bases and J gave up 3 bases, with 14 bases separating them. DNA for the CDR3: TGTGCCAGCAGTCCTACGGGACATGGCTACGAGCAGTACTTC. Protein sequence: CASSPTGHGYEQYF.

The chain carries TRBV6-1 and TRBJ1-5; 9 bases fit TRBD1. Germline V gene data show CDR1 as MNHNS and CDR2 as SASEGT. This CDR3 contains 17 residues. V lost 6 bases, J lost 1 base, and 10 bases stayed unmatched. The DNA for the CDR3 is TGTGCCAGCAGGAGAACAGGGGGCGTCGGGAGCAATCAGCCCCAGCATTTT. Translation gives CASRRTGGVGSNQPQHF.

This clonotype was found once. The chain uses TRBV20-1 and TRBJ1-1; D unclear. The germline V and J ends were trimmed by 5 bases and 6 bases, with 16 bases remaining between them. This CDR3 has 13 amino acids. Germline loops: CDR1 DFQATT, CDR2 SNEGSKA (reference sequence). The CDR3 sequence: CSAGPVGSAEAFF. CDR3 coding DNA: TGCAGTGCTGGCCCTGTAGGGTCCGCTGAAGCTTTCTTT.

This chain joins TRBV5-1 and TRBJ2-7; D possibly matches TRBD1 or TRBD2 (5 bases each). In germline, CDR1 is SGHRS, CDR2 YFSETQ. Trimming left V 0 bases short and J 5 bases short, with 15 bases between. The CDR3 runs to 15 residues. The CDR3 loop is CASSLAPPGLDEQYF. The CDR3 nucleotides are TGCGCCAGCAGCTTGGCGCCTCCGGGGCTGGACGAGCAGTACTTC.

This clonotype was recorded at least ten times. This sequence joins TRBV20-1 and TRBJ2-1, with D possibly being TRBD2 (6 bases). The germline CDR1 and CDR2 sequences are DFQATT and SNEGSKA (reference sequence). The V end lost 7 bases, the J end lost 10 bases, and 14 bases lay between the germline ends. This CDR3 contains 11 residues. The CDR3 region has the DNA TGCAGTGTTTCGACTAGAAGGGAGCAGTTCTTC. Encoded protein: CSVSTRREQFF.

DNA of the CDR3: TGTGCCAGCAGCCCTGGGCCCAGCAATCAGCCCCAGCATTTT. This translates into CASSPGPSNQPQHF. V gene TRBV5-6 combines with J gene TRBJ1-5; D not certain. Germline CDR1 and CDR2: SGHDT and YYEEEE. The CDR3 covers 14 residues. The V end lost 4 bases, the J end lost 1 base, and 9 bases lay between the germline ends.

The table lists this clonotype with a few counts. V gene TRBV7-7 combines with J gene TRBJ2-7, with 7 bases identical to TRBD1. The J call could be wrong; TRBJ2-5 is a better fit for the DNA end. CDR1 and CDR2 from the germline V gene are SSHAT and FNYEAQ (reference sequence). There are 15 residues in the CDR3. CDR3 sequence (DNA): TGTGCCAGCAGTCCCACCGGGACAGCTCAAGAGACCCAGTACTTC. It encodes CASSPTGTAQETQYF.

This clonotype was counted between two and nine times. V gene TRBV12-3 or TRBV12-4 combines with J gene TRBJ1-2, with TRBD1 matching over 10 bases. Losses at the gene ends were 5 bases for V and 4 bases for J; bases not matched to a gene: 4. The CDR3 has 14 amino acids. The CDR3 sequence is CASSRTGGTYGYTF. The CDR3 coding sequence is TGTGCCAGCAGTCGGACAGGGGGGACCTATGGCTACACCTTC.

The table lists this clonotype with a few counts. The CDR3 loop reads CASSSRQGRHEQYF. CDR3 DNA sequence: TGTGCCAGCAGCTCCCGACAGGGACGGCACGAGCAGTACTTC. The rearrangement joins TRBV3-1 to TRBJ2-7, with TRBD1 matching over 7 bases. The germline V gene encodes CDR1 LGHDT and CDR2 YNNKEL (reference sequence). This CDR3 has 14 residues. With V trimmed by 5 bases and J by 5 bases, 9 bases remained unmatched.

This clonotype was counted a single time. The junction departs from germline at one end; a sequencing error may be responsible. This rearrangement joins TRBV5-1 to TRBJ1-1; tentative D call: TRBD1 (5 bases). The CDR3 runs 13 residues. CDR1 is SGHRS and CDR2 is YFSETQ in the germline V gene. The chain's CDR3 is CTSSREGEGRAFF. In DNA, the CDR3 is TGCACCAGCAGCCGGGAAGGGGAAGGACGGGCTTTCTTT.

This chain connects TRBV2 to TRBJ1-1; 8 bases map to TRBD1. V was pared by 8 bases and J by 6 bases, with 11 bases of the junction left unmatched. Germline loops: CDR1 SNHLY, CDR2 FYNNEI. CDR3 length: 14 amino acids. The CDR3, as DNA: TGTGCCAGCGCCCAAATGACAGGGGTGGCTGAAGCTTTCTTT. It yields the protein CASAQMTGVAEAFF. The full variable domain, rest sourced from reference TRBV2 and TRBJ1-1, is EPEVTQTPSHQVTQMGQEVILRCVPISNHLYFYWYRQILGQKVEFLVSFYNNEISEKSEIFDDQFSVERPDGSNFTLKIRSTKLEDSAMYFCASAQMTGVAEAFFGQGTRLTVV.

This clonotype has a single count. Its ends do not fully match the called genes, so a read error is possible. The rearrangement uses TRBV12-3 or TRBV12-4 and TRBJ2-3; no reliable D call. The CDR3 contains 13 residues. The CDR3 here is CASSPPMADAQYF. CDR3 nucleotide sequence: TGTGCCAGCAGCCCACCTATGGCAGATGCGCAGTATTTT.